The 18 T cell receptor beta chains below come from one sample, sequenced in a study of blood T cell repertoires in COVID-19. Using immunoSEQ multiplex PCR, the repertoire was profiled, and TCRdb retains in-frame clones only, with some absent. The profile covers tens of thousands of clones, with over 75% appearing a single time and over 8.5% taken by the ten largest. The sequenced sample consisted of peripheral blood. These receptors were taken from an elderly man with acute or convalescent COVID-19.

V and J are TRBV7-9 and TRBJ2-3, with D perhaps TRBD1 (6 bases). The V end lost 0 bases, the J end lost 1 base, and 14 bases lay between the germline ends. CDR1 and CDR2 from the germline V gene are SEHNR and FQNEAQ (reference sequence). CDR3 length equals 17 residues. CDR3: CASSLAQGISGTDTQYF. In DNA, the CDR3 is TGTGCCAGCAGCTTAGCTCAGGGGATCTCGGGCACAGATACGCAGTATTTT.

The rearrangement uses TRBV18 and TRBJ1-5, with 8 bases that match TRBD1. Per germline, CDR1 KGHSH and CDR2 LQKENI. This CDR3 is built from 15 residues. With V trimmed by 4 bases and J by 2 bases, 4 bases remained unmatched. CDR3 in amino acids: CASSRETGGNQPQHF. DNA of the CDR3: TGTGCCAGCTCACGAGAGACAGGGGGCAATCAGCCCCAGCATTTT. Combining the CDR3 with reference TRBV18 and TRBJ1-5 gives the whole variable domain NAGVMQNPRHLVRRRGQEARLRCSPMKGHSHVYWYRQLPEEGLKFMVYLQKENIIDESGMPKERFSAEFPKEGPSILRIQQVVRGDSAAYFCASSRETGGNQPQHFGDGTRLSIL.

The chain is built from TRBV5-1 and TRBJ2-1, with TRBD2 matching 7 bases. The germline V gene has CDR1 SGHRS and CDR2 YFSETQ. This CDR3 spans 15 amino acids. V lost 7 bases, J lost 0 bases, and 7 bases stayed unmatched. CDR3 coding DNA: TGCGCCAGCCGACTTACTAGCGACTCCTACAATGAGCAGTTCTTC. This translates into CASRLTSDSYNEQFF.

This clone was seen once. The rearrangement links TRBV27 to TRBJ1-2; D is undetermined. This CDR3 comprises 13 residues. V gave up 4 bases and J gave up 4 bases, with 10 bases separating them. Germline CDR1 is MNHEY and CDR2 is SMNVEV (reference sequence). The CDR3 loop is CASSSGRLYGYTF. The CDR3 coding sequence is TGTGCCAGCAGTTCCGGCAGGCTCTATGGCTACACCTTC.

The V call is TRBV30, the J call TRBJ1-1, with TRBD1 identical over 7 bases. The V gene's germline CDR1 is GTSNPN and CDR2 SVGIG (reference sequence). J gave up 7 bases and V 1 base, and 6 bases lay outside the gene matches. The CDR3 contains 13 residues. The CDR3 spells CAWSGQGPNEAFF. The DNA of the CDR3 is TGTGCCTGGAGTGGACAGGGACCGAATGAAGCTTTCTTT.

The rearrangement joins TRBV25-1 to TRBJ1-1; TRBD1 matches 11 bases. This CDR3 region has 14 residues. Per germline, CDR1 MGHDK and CDR2 SYGVNS. J lost 5 bases, V lost 5 bases, and 4 bases had no gene match. The CDR3 protein is CASSKGQGVTEAFF. CDR3 in DNA: TGTGCCAGCAGTAAGGGACAGGGGGTTACTGAAGCTTTCTTT.

This clone was detected only a few times. The J gene is TRBJ2-7, the V gene TRBV5-1; possibly TRBD2 for D (5 bases). The CDR3 has 15 amino acids. From germline, CDR1 is SGHRS and CDR2 YFSETQ. Trimming shortened V by 0 bases and J by 0 bases, and 10 bases separated the two germline ends. Here the CDR3 DNA reads TGCGCCAGCAGCTTGGGTTCTACTAGCTCCTACGAGCAGTACTTC. Amino acid sequence: CASSLGSTSSYEQYF.

V usage is TRBV9 and J usage is TRBJ2-1; 7 bases agree with TRBD2. Germline lookup yields CDR1 SGDLS and CDR2 YYNGEE. After removal of 4 bases from V and 6 bases from J, the junction contained 10 bases not matched to a gene. The CDR3 covers 15 residues. CDR3 sequence (DNA): TGTGCCAGCAGCCCCCGTTTAGCGGGCTTCAATGAGCAGTTCTTC. Its protein product is CASSPRLAGFNEQFF. Full variable domain (rest looked up from reference TRBV9 and TRBJ2-1): DSGVTQTPKHLITATGQRVTLRCSPRSGDLSVYWYQQSLDQGLQFLIQYYNGEERAKGNILERFSAQQFPDLHSELNLSSLELGDSALYFCASSPRLAGFNEQFFGPGTRLTVL.

This chain links TRBV27 with TRBJ2-6; TRBD1 matches 9 bases. Losses at the gene ends were 6 bases for V and 0 bases for J; bases not matched to a gene: 12. The CDR3 is made up of 19 amino acids. CDR1 MNHEY and CDR2 SMNVEV come from the germline V gene (reference sequence). In DNA, the CDR3 is TGTGCCAGCAGCCGGGACAGGGCGATACCCAACTCTGGGGCCAACGTCCTGACTTTC. This translates into CASSRDRAIPNSGANVLTF.

This chain uses TRBV6-5 with TRBJ2-1; 9 positions agree with TRBD2. The germline V gene has CDR1 MNHEY and CDR2 SVGAGI. V was pared by 6 bases and J by 3 bases, with 6 bases of the junction left unmatched. The CDR3 consists of 15 residues. In DNA form, the CDR3 reads TGTGCCAGCAGACCGGGACTAGCATTCTACAATGAGCAGTTCTTC. Translating gives CASRPGLAFYNEQFF.

This chain uses TRBV28 with TRBJ1-5, with D possibly TRBD1 on 5 matching bases. The V gene lost 6 bases and the J gene lost 4 bases, with 13 bases spanning the gap. The CDR3 contains 14 residues. Per germline, CDR1 MDHEN and CDR2 SYDVKM. The CDR3 coding sequence is TGTGCCAGCAGACATGACAGCTTTAATCAGCCCCAGCATTTT. Translated, it gives CASRHDSFNQPQHF. The entire variable domain, with the rest obtained from reference TRBV28 and TRBJ1-5, is as follows: DVKVTQSSRYLVKRTGEKVFLECVQDMDHENMFWYRQDPGLGLRLIYFSYDVKMKEKGDIPEGYSVSREKKERFSLILESASTNQTSMYLCASRHDSFNQPQHFGDGTRLSIL.

The chain uses TRBV18 and TRBJ1-3, with 7 nucleotides matching TRBD1. This CDR3 spans 15 amino acids. V was clipped by 5 bases and J by 0 bases; unmatched bases: 4. Germline loops: CDR1 KGHSH, CDR2 LQKENI. As DNA, the CDR3 is TGTGCCAGCTCATCGACAGGGAACTCTGGAAACACCATATATTTT. Translation: CASSSTGNSGNTIYF.

The sample holds a few counts of this clone. V gene TRBV6-4 combines with J gene TRBJ2-7; 9 nucleotides align to TRBD1. The CDR3 spans 19 residues. The V gene end was trimmed by 6 bases and the J gene end by 3 bases; junction bases not matched to a gene: 21. CDR1 is MRHNA, CDR2 SNTAGT, per germline. This CDR3 reads CASRSWGQGRERVFYEQYF. CDR3 DNA sequence: TGTGCCAGCAGGTCTTGGGGACAGGGCCGAGAGCGGGTCTTCTACGAGCAGTACTTC.

The V gene is TRBV2, the J gene TRBJ1-2; D might be TRBD1 (5 bases). Per the germline V gene, CDR1 is SNHLY and CDR2 is FYNNEI. This CDR3 contains 12 residues. Trimming shortened V by 6 bases and J by 3 bases, and 8 bases separated the two germline ends. The CDR3 DNA is TGTGCCAGCAGGGGGCGCGACTATGGCTACACCTTC. It yields the protein CASRGRDYGYTF.

The rearrangement links TRBV11-2 to TRBJ2-1, with a weak D call TRBD2 (5 bases). The V gene lost 5 bases and the J gene lost 9 bases, with 11 bases spanning the gap. This CDR3 has 12 amino acids. The germline V gene has CDR1 SGHAT and CDR2 FQNNGV. In DNA, the CDR3 is TGTGCCAGCAGCCCTATGCGGGTTGAGCAGTTCTTC. Its translation: CASSPMRVEQFF.

The chain uses TRBV12-2 and TRBJ2-7; the table's D call of TRBD2 was not tested on the DNA. TRBV12-2 is marked as a pseudogene. The CDR3 consists of 14 residues. CDR3 sequence reads: CASRLVGRLYEQYF. The CDR3 DNA sequence: TGTGCAAGTCGCTTAGTTGGCAGACTCTACGAGCAGTACTTC.

The chain uses TRBV15 and TRBJ1-5; D unclear. The germline CDR1 and CDR2 sequences are LNHNV and YYDKDF (reference sequence). V lost 1 base to trimming and J lost 2 bases, with 9 bases between them. CDR3 length equals 15 residues. The CDR3 DNA follows: TGTGCCACCAGCAGAGGCAGGTACGGCAATCAGCCCCAGCATTTT. Protein product: CATSRGRYGNQPQHF.

The CDR3 region is CASSPDGRGYNEQFF. The CDR3, as DNA: TGCGCCAGCAGCCCGGACGGCCGGGGCTACAATGAGCAGTTCTTC. The V and J genes are TRBV4-3 and TRBJ2-1; a possible D gene is TRBD2 (5 bases). V gave up 4 bases and J gave up 3 bases, with 13 bases separating them. CDR1 LGHNA and CDR2 YSLEER come from the germline V gene. This CDR3 has 15 amino acids.